Listed here are 3 T cell receptor beta chains from one sample, sequenced in a study of blood T cell repertoires in COVID-19. Here immunoSEQ multiplex PCR was the method, and the copy in TCRdb shows in-frame clones only, minus some. The sample shows under 500,000 clones, nearly 90% of them seen only once. Sequences were obtained from PBMCs or T cells enriched from blood (not recorded which). Source of these receptors: a woman aged 18 to 35 with acute COVID-19.

The chain joins TRBV7-8 to TRBJ2-1; 12 bases map to TRBD2. Losses at the gene ends were 9 bases for V and 10 bases for J; bases not matched to a gene: 7. This CDR3 is 13 amino acids long. From germline, CDR1 is SGHVS and CDR2 FQNEAQ. CDR3 nucleotides: TGTGCCAGTCGACTAGCGGGAGTCGTGGAGCAGTTCTTC. Its protein product is CASRLAGVVEQFF.

The chain carries TRBV30 and TRBJ2-3; 10 bases agree with TRBD2. Germline V CDR1 and CDR2: GTSNPN, SVGIG (reference sequence). J gave up 4 bases and V 1 base, and 5 bases lay outside the gene matches. The CDR3 length is 15 residues. The CDR3 bases are TGTGCCTGGAGTGGGACTAGCGGTTCTGCAGATACGCAGTATTTT. Translating gives CAWSGTSGSADTQYF.

For the CDR3, the DNA is TGCGCCAGCAGCTTGGCGACTAGCGGGGCTACAGATACGCAGTATTTT. Protein product: CASSLATSGATDTQYF. The rearrangement links TRBV5-1 to TRBJ2-3; 11 nucleotides match TRBD2. Germline V gene lookup returns CDR1 SGHRS and CDR2 YFSETQ. CDR3 size: 16 residues. Germline trimming cut 0 bases from V and 3 bases from J; bases unmatched to any gene: 3.